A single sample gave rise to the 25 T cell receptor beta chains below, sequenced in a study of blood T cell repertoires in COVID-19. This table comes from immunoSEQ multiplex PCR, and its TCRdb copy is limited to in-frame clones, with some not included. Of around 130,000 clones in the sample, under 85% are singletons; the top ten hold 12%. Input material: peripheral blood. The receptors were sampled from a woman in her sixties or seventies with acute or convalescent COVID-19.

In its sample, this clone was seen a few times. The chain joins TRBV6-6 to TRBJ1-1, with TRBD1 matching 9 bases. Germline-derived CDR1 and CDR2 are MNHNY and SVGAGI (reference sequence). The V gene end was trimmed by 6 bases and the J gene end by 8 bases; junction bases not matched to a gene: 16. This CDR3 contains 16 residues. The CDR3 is CASSYNLQGAGGEAFF. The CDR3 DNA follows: TGTGCCAGCAGCTACAACTTACAGGGGGCTGGAGGGGAAGCTTTCTTT.

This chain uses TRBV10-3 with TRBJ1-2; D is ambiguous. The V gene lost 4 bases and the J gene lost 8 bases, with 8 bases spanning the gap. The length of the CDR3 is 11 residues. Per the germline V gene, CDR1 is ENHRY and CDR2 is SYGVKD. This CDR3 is CAISAGNGYTF. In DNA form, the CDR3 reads TGTGCCATCAGTGCGGGAAACGGCTACACCTTC.

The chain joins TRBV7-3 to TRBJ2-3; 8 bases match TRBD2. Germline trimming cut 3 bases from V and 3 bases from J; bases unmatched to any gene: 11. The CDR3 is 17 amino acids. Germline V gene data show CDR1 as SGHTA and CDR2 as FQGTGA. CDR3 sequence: CASSFLPGLGATDTQYF. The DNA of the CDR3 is TGTGCCAGCAGCTTTCTACCGGGACTAGGAGCTACAGATACGCAGTATTTT.

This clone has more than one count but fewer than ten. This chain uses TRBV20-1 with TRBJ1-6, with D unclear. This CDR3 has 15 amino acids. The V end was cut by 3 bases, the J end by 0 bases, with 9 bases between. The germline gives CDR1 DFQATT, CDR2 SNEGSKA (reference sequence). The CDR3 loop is CSASKRGSYNSPLHF. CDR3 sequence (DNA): TGCAGTGCTAGTAAGCGGGGCTCCTATAATTCACCCCTCCACTTT.

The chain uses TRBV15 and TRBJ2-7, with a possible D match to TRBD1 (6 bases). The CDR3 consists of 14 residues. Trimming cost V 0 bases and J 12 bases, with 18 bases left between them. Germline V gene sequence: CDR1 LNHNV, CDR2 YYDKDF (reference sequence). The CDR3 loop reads CATSRDYNRVRLYV. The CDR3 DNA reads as TGTGCCACCAGCAGAGATTATAACAGGGTGCGTCTGTACGTC.

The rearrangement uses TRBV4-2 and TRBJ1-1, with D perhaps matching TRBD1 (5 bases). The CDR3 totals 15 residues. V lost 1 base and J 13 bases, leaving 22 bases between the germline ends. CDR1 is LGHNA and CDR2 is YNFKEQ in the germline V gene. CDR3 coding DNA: TGTGCCAGCAGCCAAGTTTTAAGGGGTAATGGTCGAAGTTTCTTT. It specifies CASSQVLRGNGRSFF.

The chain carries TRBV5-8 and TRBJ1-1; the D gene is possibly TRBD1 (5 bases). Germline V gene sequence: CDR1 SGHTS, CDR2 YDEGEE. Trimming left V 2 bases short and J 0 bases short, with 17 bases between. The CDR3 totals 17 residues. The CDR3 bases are TGTGCCAGCAGCTTCACAGGACGGCAACACCTGAACACTGAAGCTTTCTTT. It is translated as CASSFTGRQHLNTEAFF.

For the CDR3, the DNA is TGTGCCTGGAGTGTAGGCGGAGAGCAGTACTTC. It encodes CAWSVGGEQYF. The V gene is TRBV30, the J gene TRBJ2-7; D remains unclear. Germline V gene data show CDR1 as GTSNPN and CDR2 as SVGIG (reference sequence). The CDR3 length is 11 residues. Between the trimmed V and J ends, which lost 0 bases and 7 bases, there was a span of 7 bases.

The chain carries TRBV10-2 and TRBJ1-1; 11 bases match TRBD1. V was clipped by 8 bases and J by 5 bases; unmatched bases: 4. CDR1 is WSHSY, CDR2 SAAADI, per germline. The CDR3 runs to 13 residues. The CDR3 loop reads CASEGQGVTEAFF. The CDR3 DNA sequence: TGCGCCAGCGAGGGACAGGGGGTTACTGAAGCTTTCTTT.

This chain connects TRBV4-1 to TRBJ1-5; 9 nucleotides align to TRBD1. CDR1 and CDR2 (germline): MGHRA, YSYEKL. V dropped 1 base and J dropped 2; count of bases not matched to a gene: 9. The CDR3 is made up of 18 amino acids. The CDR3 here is CASSQGPGQGQRNQPQHF. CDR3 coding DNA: TGCGCCAGCAGCCAAGGCCCGGGACAGGGACAACGCAATCAGCCCCAGCATTTT.

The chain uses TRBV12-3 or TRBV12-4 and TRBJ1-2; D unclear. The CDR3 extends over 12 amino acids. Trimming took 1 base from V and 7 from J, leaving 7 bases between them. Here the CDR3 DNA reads TGTGCCAGCAGTTTAGGAGTAAGTGGCTACACCTTC. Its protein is CASSLGVSGYTF.

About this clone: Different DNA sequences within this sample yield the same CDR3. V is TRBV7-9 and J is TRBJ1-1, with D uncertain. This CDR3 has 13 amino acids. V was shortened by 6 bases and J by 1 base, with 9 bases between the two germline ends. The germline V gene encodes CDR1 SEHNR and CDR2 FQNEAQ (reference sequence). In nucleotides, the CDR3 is TGTGCCAGCAGTTTGCGAGAGAACACTGAAGCTTTCTTT. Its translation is CASSLRENTEAFF. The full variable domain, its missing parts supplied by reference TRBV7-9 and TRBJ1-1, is DTGVSQNPRHKITKRGQNVTFRCDPISEHNRLYWYRQTLGQGPEFLTYFQNEAQLEKSRLLSDRFSAERPKGSFSTLEIQRTEQGDSAMYLCASSLRENTEAFFGQGTRLTVV.

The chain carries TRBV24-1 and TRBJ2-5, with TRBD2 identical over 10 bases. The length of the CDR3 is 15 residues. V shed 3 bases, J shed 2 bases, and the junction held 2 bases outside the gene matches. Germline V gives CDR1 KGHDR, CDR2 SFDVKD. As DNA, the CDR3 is TGTGCCACCAGTGATGGACTAGCGGCACAAGAGACCCAGTACTTC. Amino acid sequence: CATSDGLAAQETQYF.

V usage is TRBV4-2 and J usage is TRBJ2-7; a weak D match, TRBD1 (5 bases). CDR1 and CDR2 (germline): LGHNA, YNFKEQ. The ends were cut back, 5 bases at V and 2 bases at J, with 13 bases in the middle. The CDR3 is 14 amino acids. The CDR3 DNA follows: TGTGCCAGCAGCTTCACGACAGCGACCTACGAGCAGTACTTC. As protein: CASSFTTATYEQYF.

DNA for the CDR3: TGTGCCAGCAGTGACCGGACACCAACTAATGAAAAACTGTTTTTT. Translated, it gives CASSDRTPTNEKLFF. The gene calls are TRBV2 and TRBJ1-4; tentative D call: TRBD1 (5 bases). The CDR3 has 15 residues. The V gene's germline CDR1 is SNHLY and CDR2 FYNNEI. V was trimmed by 3 bases and J by 0 bases, leaving 8 bases between them.

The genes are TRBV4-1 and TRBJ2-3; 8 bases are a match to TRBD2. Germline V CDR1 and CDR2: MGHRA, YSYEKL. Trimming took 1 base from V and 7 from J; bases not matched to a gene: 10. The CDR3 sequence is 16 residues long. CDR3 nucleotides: TGCGCCAGCAGCCAAGTGCTGGCGGGAGGAGTGAATACGCAGTATTTT. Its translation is CASSQVLAGGVNTQYF.

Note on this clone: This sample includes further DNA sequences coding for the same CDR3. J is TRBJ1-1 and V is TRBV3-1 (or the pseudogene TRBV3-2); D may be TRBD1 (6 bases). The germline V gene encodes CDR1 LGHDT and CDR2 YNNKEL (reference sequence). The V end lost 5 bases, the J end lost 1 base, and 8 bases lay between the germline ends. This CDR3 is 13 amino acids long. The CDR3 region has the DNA TGTGCCAGCAGCTCGACAGGGAACACTGAAGCTTTCTTT. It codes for CASSSTGNTEAFF.

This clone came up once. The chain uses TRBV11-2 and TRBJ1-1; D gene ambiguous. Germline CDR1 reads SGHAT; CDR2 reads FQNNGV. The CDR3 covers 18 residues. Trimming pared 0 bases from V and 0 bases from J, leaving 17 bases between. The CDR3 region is CASSLDHKYRRMNTEAFF. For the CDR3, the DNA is TGTGCCAGCAGCTTAGATCATAAGTACAGAAGAATGAACACTGAAGCTTTCTTT.

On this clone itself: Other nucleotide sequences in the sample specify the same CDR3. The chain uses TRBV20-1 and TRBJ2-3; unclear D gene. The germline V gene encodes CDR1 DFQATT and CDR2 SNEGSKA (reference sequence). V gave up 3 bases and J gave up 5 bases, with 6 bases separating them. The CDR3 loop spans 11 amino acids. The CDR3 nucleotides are TGCAGTGCTAGGAGGTTAGATACGCAGTATTTT. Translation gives CSARRLDTQYF.

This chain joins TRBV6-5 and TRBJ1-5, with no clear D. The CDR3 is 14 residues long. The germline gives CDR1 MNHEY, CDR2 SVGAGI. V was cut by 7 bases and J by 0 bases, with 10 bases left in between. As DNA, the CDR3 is TGTGCCAGCAAGAGTGGGAGTAGCAATCAGCCCCAGCATTTT. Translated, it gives CASKSGSSNQPQHF.

The CDR3 coding sequence is TGCAGCGGGGTGGACAGACCTTACAATGAGCAGTTCTTC. The encoded protein is CSGVDRPYNEQFF. The chain has TRBV29-1 and TRBJ2-1; possible D gene TRBD1, 6 bases. Germline V gene data show CDR1 as SQVTM and CDR2 as ANQGSEA. There are 13 residues in the CDR3. V dropped 7 bases and J dropped 4 bases, with 14 bases sitting between them.

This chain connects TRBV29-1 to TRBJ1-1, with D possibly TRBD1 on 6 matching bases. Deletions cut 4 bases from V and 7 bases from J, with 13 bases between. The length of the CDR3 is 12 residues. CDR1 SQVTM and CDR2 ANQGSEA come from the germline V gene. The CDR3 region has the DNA TGCAGCGTTGTCCCGGACAGCCGTGAAGCTTTCTTT. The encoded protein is CSVVPDSREAFF.

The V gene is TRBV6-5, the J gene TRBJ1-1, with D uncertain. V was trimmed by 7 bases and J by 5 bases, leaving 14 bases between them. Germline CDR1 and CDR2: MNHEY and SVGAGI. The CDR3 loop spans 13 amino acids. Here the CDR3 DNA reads TGTGCCAGCACTCGCCAACCGGGAACTGAAGCTTTCTTT. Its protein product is CASTRQPGTEAFF.

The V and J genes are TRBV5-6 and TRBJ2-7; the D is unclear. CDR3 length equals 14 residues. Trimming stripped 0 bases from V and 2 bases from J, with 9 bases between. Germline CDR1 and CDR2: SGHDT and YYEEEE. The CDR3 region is CASSLDTNPYEQYF. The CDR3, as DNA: TGTGCCAGCAGCTTGGACACCAACCCCTACGAGCAGTACTTC. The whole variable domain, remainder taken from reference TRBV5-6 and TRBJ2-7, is DAGVTQSPTHLIKTRGQQVTLRCSPKSGHDTVSWYQQALGQGPQFIFQYYEEEERQRGNFPDRFSGHQFPNYSSELNVNALLLGDSALYLCASSLDTNPYEQYFGPGTRLTVT.

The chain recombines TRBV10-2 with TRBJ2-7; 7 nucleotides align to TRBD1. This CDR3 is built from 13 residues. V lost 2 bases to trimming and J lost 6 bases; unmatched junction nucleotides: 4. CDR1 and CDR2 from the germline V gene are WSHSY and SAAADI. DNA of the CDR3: TGCGCCAGCAGTGAGCAGGCAGGGGGCGAGCAGTACTTC. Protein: CASSEQAGGEQYF.